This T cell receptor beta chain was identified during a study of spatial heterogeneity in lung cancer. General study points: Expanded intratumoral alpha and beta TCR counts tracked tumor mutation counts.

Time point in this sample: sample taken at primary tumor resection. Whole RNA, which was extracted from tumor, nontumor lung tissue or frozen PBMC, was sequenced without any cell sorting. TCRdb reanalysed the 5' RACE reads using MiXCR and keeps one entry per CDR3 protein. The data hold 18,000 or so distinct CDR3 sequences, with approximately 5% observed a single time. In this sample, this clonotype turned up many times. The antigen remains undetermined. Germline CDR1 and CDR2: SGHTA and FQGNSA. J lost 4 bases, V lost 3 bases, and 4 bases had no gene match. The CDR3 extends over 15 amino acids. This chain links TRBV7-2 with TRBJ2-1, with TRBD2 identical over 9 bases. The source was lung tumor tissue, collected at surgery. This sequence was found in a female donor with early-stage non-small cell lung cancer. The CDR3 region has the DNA TGTGCCAGCAGCTTTCGGAGCGGGGGGTACAATGAGCAGTTCTTC. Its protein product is CASSFRSGGYNEQFF.